A selection of T cell receptor beta chains follows, all from one sample in a study of cytomegalovirus exposure and HLA in healthy donors. Using immunoSEQ multiplex PCR, the repertoire was profiled, and TCRdb retains in-frame clones only, with some absent. The data contain roughly 190,000 clones, approximately 86% of them seen just once; the ten biggest clones take up 7.2%. Material: PBMCs. These TCRs come from a man aged 25-45 years in good health and CMV-seropositive. Both conserved end residues are part of each CDR3. The order of the fields is J gene, D gene, V gene, CDR3 protein. D genes are given only for firm matches.

J gene: TRBJ2-7
D gene: .
V gene: TRBV7-6
CDR3 protein: CASSLRQNYEQYF

J gene: TRBJ2-1
D gene: TRBD1
V gene: TRBV5-1
CDR3 protein: CASSPEGTGPSDEQFF

J gene: TRBJ1-1
D gene: .
V gene: TRBV9
CDR3 protein: CASSPSGHDEAFF

J gene: TRBJ2-3
D gene: .
V gene: TRBV21-1
CDR3 protein: CASSGRPSTDTQYF

J gene: TRBJ2-5
D gene: TRBD1
V gene: TRBV4-2
CDR3 protein: CASSQDRVAGGETQYF

J gene: TRBJ2-1
D gene: TRBD2
V gene: TRBV2
CDR3 protein: CASSLGTSGSWEQFF

J gene: TRBJ2-1
D gene: TRBD2
V gene: TRBV4-1
CDR3 protein: CASSPGLAGGEQFF

J gene: TRBJ2-5
D gene: .
V gene: TRBV4-2
CDR3 protein: CASSPSGAEETQYF

J gene: TRBJ2-3
D gene: .
V gene: TRBV28
CDR3 protein: CASSLGAVTDTQYF

J gene: TRBJ2-3
D gene: .
V gene: TRBV7-8
CDR3 protein: CASSLEGRLGQYF

J gene: TRBJ2-5
D gene: .
V gene: TRBV5-4
CDR3 protein: CASSLGPRETQYF

J gene: TRBJ2-7
D gene: .
V gene: TRBV15
CDR3 protein: CATSRDLATMYERYF

J gene: TRBJ2-7
D gene: TRBD1
V gene: TRBV11-3
CDR3 protein: CASSLAGTGRLLYEQYF

J gene: TRBJ2-1
D gene: TRBD1
V gene: TRBV28
CDR3 protein: CASSLTGVNEQFF

J gene: TRBJ2-7
D gene: TRBD2
V gene: TRBV13
CDR3 protein: CASSFASTGREGYEQYF

J gene: TRBJ1-1
D gene: .
V gene: TRBV7-9
CDR3 protein: CASSPGGTEAFF

J gene: TRBJ1-4
D gene: .
V gene: TRBV29-1
CDR3 protein: CSVGPATNEKLFF

J gene: TRBJ2-7
D gene: .
V gene: TRBV5-4
CDR3 protein: CASSLEDGRNYEQYF